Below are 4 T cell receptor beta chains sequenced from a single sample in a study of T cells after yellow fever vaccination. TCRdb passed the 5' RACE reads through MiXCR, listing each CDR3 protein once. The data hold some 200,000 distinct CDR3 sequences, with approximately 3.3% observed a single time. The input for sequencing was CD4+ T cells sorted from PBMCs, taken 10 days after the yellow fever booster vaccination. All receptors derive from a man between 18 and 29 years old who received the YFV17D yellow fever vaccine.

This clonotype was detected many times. CDR3 in DNA: TGTGCCAGCAGTTTAGCTCCCGGGGAGCTGTTTTTT. It encodes CASSLAPGELFF. J is TRBJ2-2 and V is TRBV12-3 or TRBV12-4; D is unclear. The length of the CDR3 is 12 residues. V was shortened by 0 bases and J by 6 bases, with 2 bases between the two germline ends.

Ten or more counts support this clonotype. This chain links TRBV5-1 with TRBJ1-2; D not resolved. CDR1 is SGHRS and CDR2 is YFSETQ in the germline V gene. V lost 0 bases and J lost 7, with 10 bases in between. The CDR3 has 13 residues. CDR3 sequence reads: CASSLDPVGGYTF. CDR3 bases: TGCGCCAGCAGCTTGGATCCGGTAGGTGGCTACACCTTC.

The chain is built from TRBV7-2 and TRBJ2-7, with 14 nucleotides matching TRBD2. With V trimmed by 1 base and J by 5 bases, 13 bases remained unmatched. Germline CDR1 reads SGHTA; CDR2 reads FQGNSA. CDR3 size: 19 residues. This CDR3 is CASSLVGRGLAGGSHEQYF. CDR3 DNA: TGTGCCAGCAGCTTAGTTGGGCGTGGACTAGCGGGGGGTTCCCACGAGCAGTACTTC. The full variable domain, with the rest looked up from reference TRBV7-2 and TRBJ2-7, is GAGVSQSPSNKVTEKGKDVELRCDPISGHTALYWYRQSLGQGLEFLIYFQGNSAPDKSGLPSDRFSAERTGGSVSTLTIQRTQQEDSAVYLCASSLVGRGLAGGSHEQYFGPGTRLTVT.

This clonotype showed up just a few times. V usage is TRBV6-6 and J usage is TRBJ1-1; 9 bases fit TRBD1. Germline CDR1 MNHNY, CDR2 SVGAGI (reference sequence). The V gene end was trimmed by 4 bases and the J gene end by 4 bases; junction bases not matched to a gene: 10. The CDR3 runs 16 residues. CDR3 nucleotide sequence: TGTGCCAGCAGTTCGCAACCCACAGGGGGCCGCACTGAAGCTTTCTTT. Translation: CASSSQPTGGRTEAFF.